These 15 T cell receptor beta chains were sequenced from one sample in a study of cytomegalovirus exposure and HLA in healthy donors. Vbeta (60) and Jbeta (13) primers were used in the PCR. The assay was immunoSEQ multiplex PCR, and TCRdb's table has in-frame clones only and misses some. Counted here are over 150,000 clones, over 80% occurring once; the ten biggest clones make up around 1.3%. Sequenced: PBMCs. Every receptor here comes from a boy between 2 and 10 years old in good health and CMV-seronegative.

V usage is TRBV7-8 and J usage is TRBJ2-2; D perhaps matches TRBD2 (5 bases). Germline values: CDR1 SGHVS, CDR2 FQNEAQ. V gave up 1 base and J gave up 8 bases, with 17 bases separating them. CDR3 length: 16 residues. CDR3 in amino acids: CASSLEGSNVLGELFF. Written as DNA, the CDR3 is TGTGCCAGCAGCTTAGAAGGGAGTAATGTTCTTGGGGAGCTGTTTTTT.

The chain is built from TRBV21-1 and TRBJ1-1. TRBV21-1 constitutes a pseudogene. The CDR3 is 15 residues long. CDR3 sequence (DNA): TGTGCCAGCAGCGGTCGCGGGGAGGAGAACACTGAAGCTTTCTTT. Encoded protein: CASSGRGEENTEAFF.

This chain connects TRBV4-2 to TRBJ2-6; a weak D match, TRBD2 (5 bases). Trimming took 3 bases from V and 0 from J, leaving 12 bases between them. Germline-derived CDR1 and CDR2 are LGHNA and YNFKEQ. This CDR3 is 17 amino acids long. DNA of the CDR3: TGTGCCAGCAGCCAGAGAGGGTCAGACTCTGGGGCCAACGTCCTGACTTTC. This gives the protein CASSQRGSDSGANVLTF.

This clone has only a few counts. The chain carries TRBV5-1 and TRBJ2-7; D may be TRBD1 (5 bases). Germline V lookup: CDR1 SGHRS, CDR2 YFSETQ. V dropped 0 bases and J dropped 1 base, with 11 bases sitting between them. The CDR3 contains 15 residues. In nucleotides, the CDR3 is TGCGCCAGCAGCTTGGGTGACAGAGTATCCTACGAGCAGTACTTC. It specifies CASSLGDRVSYEQYF. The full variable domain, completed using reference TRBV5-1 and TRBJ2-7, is KAGVTQTPRYLIKTRGQQVTLSCSPISGHRSVSWYQQTPGQGLQFLFEYFSETQRNKGNFPGRFSGRQFSNSRSEMNVSTLELGDSALYLCASSLGDRVSYEQYFGPGTRLTVT.

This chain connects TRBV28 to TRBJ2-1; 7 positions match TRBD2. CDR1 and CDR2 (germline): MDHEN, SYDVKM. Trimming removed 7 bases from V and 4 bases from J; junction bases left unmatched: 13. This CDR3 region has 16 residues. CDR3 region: CASTPLSSGFYNEQFF. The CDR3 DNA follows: TGTGCCAGCACCCCTCTGTCTAGCGGTTTTTACAATGAGCAGTTCTTC.

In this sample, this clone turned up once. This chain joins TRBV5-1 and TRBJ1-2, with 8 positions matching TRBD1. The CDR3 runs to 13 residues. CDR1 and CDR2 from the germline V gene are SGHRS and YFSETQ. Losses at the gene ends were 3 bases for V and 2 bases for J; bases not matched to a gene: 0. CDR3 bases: TGCGCCAGCAGCTGGACAGGGAACTATGGCTACACCTTC. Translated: CASSWTGNYGYTF.

The CDR3 region has the DNA TGTGCCACCAGCAGAAGGGTCGCGGGGTTCTTCCTGAACACTGAAGCTTTCTTT. Its translation is CATSRRVAGFFLNTEAFF. The chain links TRBV15 to TRBJ1-1; D is unresolved. The V gene's germline CDR1 is LNHNV and CDR2 YYDKDF (reference sequence). The germline V and J ends were trimmed by 2 bases and 0 bases, with 19 bases remaining between them. The CDR3 is 18 residues long.

CDR3 coding DNA: TGCGCCAGCAGTGAGAAGGGGTTCGCCCAGCCCCAGCATTTT. It yields the protein CASSEKGFAQPQHF. This sequence joins TRBV10-2 and TRBJ1-5, with D possibly matching TRBD1 (5 bases). Germline CDR1 is WSHSY and CDR2 is SAAADI. Trimming stripped 2 bases from V and 7 bases from J, with 12 bases between. This CDR3 contains 14 residues.

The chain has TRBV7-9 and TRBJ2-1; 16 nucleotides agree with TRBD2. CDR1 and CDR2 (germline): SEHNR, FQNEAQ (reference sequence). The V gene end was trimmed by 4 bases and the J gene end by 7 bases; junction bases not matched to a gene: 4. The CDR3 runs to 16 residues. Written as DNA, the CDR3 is TGTGCCAGCAGCTCCGGGGGACTAGCGGGAGGGAATGAGCAGTTCTTC. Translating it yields CASSSGGLAGGNEQFF.

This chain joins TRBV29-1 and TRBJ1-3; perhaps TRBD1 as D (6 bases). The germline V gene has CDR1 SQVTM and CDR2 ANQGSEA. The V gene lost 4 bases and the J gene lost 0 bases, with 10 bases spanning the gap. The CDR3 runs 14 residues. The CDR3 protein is CSVAGQTSGNTIYF. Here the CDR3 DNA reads TGCAGCGTTGCCGGACAGACCTCTGGAAACACCATATATTTT.

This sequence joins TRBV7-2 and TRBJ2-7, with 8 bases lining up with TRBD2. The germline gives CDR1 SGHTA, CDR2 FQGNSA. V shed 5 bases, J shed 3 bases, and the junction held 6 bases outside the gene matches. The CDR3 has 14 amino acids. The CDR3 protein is CASSPSGLLYEQYF. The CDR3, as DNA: TGTGCCAGCAGCCCTAGCGGGCTTCTCTACGAGCAGTACTTC.

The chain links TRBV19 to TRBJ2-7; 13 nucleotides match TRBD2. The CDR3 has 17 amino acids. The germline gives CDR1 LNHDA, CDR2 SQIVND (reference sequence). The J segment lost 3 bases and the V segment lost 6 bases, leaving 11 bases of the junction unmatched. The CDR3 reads CASSLKVGLAGVYEQYF. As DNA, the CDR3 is TGTGCCAGTAGCTTAAAAGTTGGACTAGCGGGAGTCTACGAGCAGTACTTC.

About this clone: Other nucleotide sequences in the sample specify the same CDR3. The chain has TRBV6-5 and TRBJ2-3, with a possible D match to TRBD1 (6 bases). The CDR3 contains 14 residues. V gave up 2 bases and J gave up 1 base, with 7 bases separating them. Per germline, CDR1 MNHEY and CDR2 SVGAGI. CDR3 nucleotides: TGTGCCAGCAGTTACGCAGGGGGCACAGATACGCAGTATTTT. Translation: CASSYAGGTDTQYF.

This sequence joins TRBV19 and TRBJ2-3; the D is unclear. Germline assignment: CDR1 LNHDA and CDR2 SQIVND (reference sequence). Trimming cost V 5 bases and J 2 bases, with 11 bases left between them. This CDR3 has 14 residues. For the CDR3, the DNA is TGTGCCAGTAGTTGGCAGGTCAACACAGATACGCAGTATTTT. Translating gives CASSWQVNTDTQYF.

The CDR3 spells CASSVSPGGEAFF. The CDR3 bases are TGTGCCAGCAGCGTAAGTCCGGGAGGTGAAGCTTTCTTT. The chain couples TRBV9 to TRBJ1-1, with D unresolved. Per the germline V gene, CDR1 is SGDLS and CDR2 is YYNGEE. V was cut by 1 base and J by 7 bases, with 11 bases left in between. The CDR3 consists of 13 residues.